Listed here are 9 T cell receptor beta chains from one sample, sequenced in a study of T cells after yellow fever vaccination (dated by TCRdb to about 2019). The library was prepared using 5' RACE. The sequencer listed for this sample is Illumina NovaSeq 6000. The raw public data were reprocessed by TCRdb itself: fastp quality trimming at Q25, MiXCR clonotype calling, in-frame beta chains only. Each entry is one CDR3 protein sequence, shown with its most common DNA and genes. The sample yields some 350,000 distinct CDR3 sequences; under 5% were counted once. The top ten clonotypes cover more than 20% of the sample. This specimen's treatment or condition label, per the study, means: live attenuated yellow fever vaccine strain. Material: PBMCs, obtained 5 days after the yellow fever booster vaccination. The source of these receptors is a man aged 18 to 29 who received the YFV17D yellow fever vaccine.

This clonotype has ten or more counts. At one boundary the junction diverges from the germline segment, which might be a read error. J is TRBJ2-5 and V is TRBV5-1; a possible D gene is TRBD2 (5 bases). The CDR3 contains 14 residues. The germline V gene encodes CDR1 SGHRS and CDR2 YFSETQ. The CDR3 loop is CASSLGTGQETQYF. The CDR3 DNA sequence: TGTGCCAGCAGCTTAGGAACGGGGCAAGAGACCCAGTACTTC. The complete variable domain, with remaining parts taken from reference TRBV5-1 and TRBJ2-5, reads KAGVTQTPRYLIKTRGQQVTLSCSPISGHRSVSWYQQTPGQGLQFLFEYFSETQRNKGNFPGRFSGRQFSNSRSEMNVSTLELGDSALYLCASSLGTGQETQYFGPGTRLLVL.

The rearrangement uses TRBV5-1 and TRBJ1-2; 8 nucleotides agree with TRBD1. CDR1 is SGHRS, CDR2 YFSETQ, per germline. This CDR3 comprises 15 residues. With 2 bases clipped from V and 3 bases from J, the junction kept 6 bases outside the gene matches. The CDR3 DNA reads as TGCGCCAGCAGCTTAAATCAGGGACAGGACTATGGCTACACCTTC. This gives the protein CASSLNQGQDYGYTF.

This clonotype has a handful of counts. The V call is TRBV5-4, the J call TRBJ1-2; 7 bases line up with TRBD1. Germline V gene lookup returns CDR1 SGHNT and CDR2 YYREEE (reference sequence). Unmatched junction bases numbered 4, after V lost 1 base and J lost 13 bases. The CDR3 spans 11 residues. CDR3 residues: CASSLTDRVTF. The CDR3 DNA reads TGTGCCAGCAGCTTGACCGACAGGGTCACCTTC.

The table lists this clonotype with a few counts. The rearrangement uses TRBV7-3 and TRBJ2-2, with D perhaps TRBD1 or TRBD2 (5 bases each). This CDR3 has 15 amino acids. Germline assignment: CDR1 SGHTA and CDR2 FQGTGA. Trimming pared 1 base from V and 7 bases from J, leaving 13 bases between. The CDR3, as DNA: TGTGCCAGCAGCTTAAACATGGGACCCTACGGGGAGCTGTTTTTT. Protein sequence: CASSLNMGPYGELFF.

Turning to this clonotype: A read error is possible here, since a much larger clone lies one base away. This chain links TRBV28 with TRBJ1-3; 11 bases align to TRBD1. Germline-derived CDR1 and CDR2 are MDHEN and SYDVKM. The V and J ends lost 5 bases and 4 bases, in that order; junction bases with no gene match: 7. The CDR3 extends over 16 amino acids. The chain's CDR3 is CASSTGTGGGGNTIYF. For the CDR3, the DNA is TGTGCCAGCAGTACCGGGACAGGGGGGGGAGGAAACACCATATATTTT.

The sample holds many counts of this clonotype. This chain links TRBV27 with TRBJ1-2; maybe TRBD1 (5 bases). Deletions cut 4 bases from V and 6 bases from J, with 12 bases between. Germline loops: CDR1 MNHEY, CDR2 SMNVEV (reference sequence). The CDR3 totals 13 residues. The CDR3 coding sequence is TGTGCCAGCAGTTCCGGGACGTTTAATGGCTACACCTTC. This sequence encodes CASSSGTFNGYTF.

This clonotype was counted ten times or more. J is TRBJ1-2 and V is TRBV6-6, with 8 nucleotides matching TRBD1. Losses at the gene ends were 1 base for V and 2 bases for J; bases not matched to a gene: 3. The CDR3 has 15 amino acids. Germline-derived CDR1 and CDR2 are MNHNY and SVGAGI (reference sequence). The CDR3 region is CASSYFTGGNYGYTF. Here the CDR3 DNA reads TGTGCCAGCAGTTACTTTACAGGGGGGAACTATGGCTACACCTTC.

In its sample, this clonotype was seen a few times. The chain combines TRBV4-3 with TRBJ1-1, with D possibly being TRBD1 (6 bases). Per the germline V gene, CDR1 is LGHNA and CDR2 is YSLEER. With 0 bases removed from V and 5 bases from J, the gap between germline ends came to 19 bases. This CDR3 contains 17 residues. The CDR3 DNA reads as TGCGCCAGCAGCCAAGATGCTCGGGGGGGCGCGGGGACTGAAGCTTTCTTT. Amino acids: CASSQDARGGAGTEAFF.

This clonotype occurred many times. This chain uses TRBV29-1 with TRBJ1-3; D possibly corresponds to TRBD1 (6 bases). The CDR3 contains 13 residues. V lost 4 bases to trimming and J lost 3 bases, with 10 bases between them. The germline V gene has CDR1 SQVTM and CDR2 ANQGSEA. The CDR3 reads CSVGQAGGNTIYF. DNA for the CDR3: TGCAGCGTTGGACAGGCGGGTGGAAACACCATATATTTT.